The 3 T cell receptor beta chains below come from one sample, sequenced in a study of blood T cell repertoires in COVID-19. The assay was immunoSEQ multiplex PCR, and TCRdb's table has in-frame clones only and misses some. The sample lists about 170,000 clones, about 85% seen once, with 1% to 1.5% in the top ten. Sequenced material: peripheral blood. The receptor set was obtained from a man aged 55 to 70 who had recovered from COVID-19.

V gene TRBV19 combines with J gene TRBJ1-1, with 12 bases aligning to TRBD1. Trimming removed 3 bases from V and 3 bases from J; junction bases left unmatched: 5. CDR1 is LNHDA and CDR2 is SQIVND in the germline V gene (reference sequence). This CDR3 has 16 residues. The CDR3 region is CASSMGTGGADTEAFF. As DNA, the CDR3 is TGTGCCAGTAGTATGGGGACAGGGGGCGCGGACACTGAAGCTTTCTTT.

The V call is TRBV12-5, the J call TRBJ2-2; a possible D gene is TRBD1 (5 bases). The germline V gene has CDR1 LGHNT and CDR2 FRNRAP. The CDR3 is 14 residues long. The V gene lost 1 base and the J gene lost 6 bases, with 9 bases spanning the gap. CDR3 DNA: TGTGCTAGTGGTTTGGGGGAAGGGGCCGGGGAGCTGTTTTTT. It encodes CASGLGEGAGELFF.

The chain is built from TRBV4-1 and TRBJ2-3, with TRBD1 identical over 7 bases. Germline V gene lookup returns CDR1 MGHRA and CDR2 YSYEKL. V lost 0 bases to trimming and J lost 4 bases; unmatched junction nucleotides: 10. The CDR3 length is 17 residues. CDR3 sequence reads: CASSQEAVSGGADTQYF. The CDR3 DNA sequence: TGCGCCAGCAGCCAAGAGGCAGTCTCAGGGGGAGCAGATACGCAGTATTTT.